A single sample is the source of the 28 T cell receptor beta chains below, sequenced in a study of CD8 T cells in Susac syndrome. With random hexamers, roughly 0.45 to 1 ug RNA was reverse transcribed. TCRdb passed the immunoSEQ multiplex PCR reads through MiXCR, listing each CDR3 protein once. The profile shows 240,000 or so distinct CDR3 sequences, 90% to 96% of them singletons. Sequencing was performed on CD4+ T cells from PBMCs. Receptors originate from a human donor with Susac syndrome.

V gene TRBV6-5 combines with J gene TRBJ2-5, with 7 bases identical to TRBD2. V was pared by 5 bases and J by 1 base, with 4 bases of the junction left unmatched. The germline gives CDR1 MNHEY, CDR2 SVGAGI. The CDR3 length is 14 residues. The CDR3 spells CASSPGTTQETQYF. The DNA of the CDR3 is TGTGCCAGCAGTCCCGGGACTACCCAAGAGACCCAGTACTTC.

The rearrangement uses TRBV20-1 and TRBJ2-6; no reliable D call. V was cut by 0 bases and J by 0 bases, with 9 bases left in between. Germline lookup yields CDR1 DFQATT and CDR2 SNEGSKA (reference sequence). The CDR3 contains 16 residues. The DNA of the CDR3 is TGCAGTGCTAGAGAAATCGGGCGCTCTGGGGCCAACGTCCTGACTTTC. Protein sequence: CSAREIGRSGANVLTF.

The V call is TRBV5-4, the J call TRBJ2-5; 10 bases line up with TRBD2. The length of the CDR3 is 16 residues. The ends lost 0 bases at V and 3 bases at J; junction bases unmatched: 5. Per germline, CDR1 SGHNT and CDR2 YYREEE (reference sequence). This chain's CDR3 is CASSLGSGRWEETQYF. In DNA, the CDR3 is TGTGCCAGCAGCTTGGGTAGCGGGAGGTGGGAAGAGACCCAGTACTTC. Using reference TRBV5-4 and TRBJ2-5 for the parts outside the CDR3, the full variable domain is ETGVTQSPTHLIKTRGQQVTLRCSSQSGHNTVSWYQQALGQGPQFIFQYYREEENGRGNFPPRFSGLQFPNYSSELNVNALELDDSALYLCASSLGSGRWEETQYFGPGTRLLVL.

The genes are TRBV28 and TRBJ1-1; D unresolved. Trimming pared 3 bases from V and 7 bases from J, leaving 12 bases between. Germline CDR1 MDHEN, CDR2 SYDVKM. This CDR3 has 13 amino acids. DNA of the CDR3: TGTGCCAGCAGTTTCCAAGGACGTTATGAAGCTTTCTTT. This codes for CASSFQGRYEAFF.

V usage is TRBV6-5 and J usage is TRBJ2-5; 14 bases map to TRBD2. V trimming: 5 bases; J trimming: 9 bases; junction bases outside the gene matches: 2. The CDR3 consists of 13 residues. CDR1 and CDR2 from the germline V gene are MNHEY and SVGAGI. The CDR3 loop reads CASSGGLAGAQYF. The CDR3 DNA is TGTGCCAGCAGTGGGGGACTAGCGGGAGCCCAGTACTTC.

In DNA form, the CDR3 reads TGCAGCGTTGCCCGGGGGAGGACTGAAGCTTTCTTT. Protein sequence: CSVARGRTEAFF. The chain has TRBV29-1 and TRBJ1-1; a weak D match, TRBD1 (5 bases). The CDR3 spans 12 residues. V lost 4 bases and J 5 bases, leaving 11 bases between the germline ends. From germline, CDR1 is SQVTM and CDR2 ANQGSEA.

V usage is TRBV13 and J usage is TRBJ1-2; tentatively, D is TRBD1 (5 bases). Trimming removed 5 bases at V and 8 bases at J, with 15 bases between. The CDR3 spans 13 residues. Germline lookup yields CDR1 PRHDT and CDR2 FYEKMQ (reference sequence). This CDR3 is CASSRTRDGGYTF. DNA for the CDR3: TGTGCCAGCAGCAGGACGCGGGACGGGGGCTACACCTTC.

V and J are TRBV6-4 and TRBJ2-3; D gene uncertain. The CDR3 contains 13 residues. Germline CDR1 and CDR2: MRHNA and SNTAGT. Trimming cost V 0 bases and J 8 bases, with 9 bases left between them. CDR3 amino acids: CASSDSPAATQYF. The CDR3 DNA follows: TGTGCCAGCAGTGACTCTCCGGCGGCTACGCAGTATTTT.

The chain couples TRBV20-1 to TRBJ1-2; a possible D gene is TRBD1 (5 bases). CDR1 and CDR2 from the germline V gene are DFQATT and SNEGSKA (reference sequence). This CDR3 spans 12 amino acids. Trimming cost V 4 bases and J 3 bases, with 9 bases left between them. CDR3 nucleotide sequence: TGCAGTGCTATAAAACAGGACTATGGCTACACCTTC. Amino acids: CSAIKQDYGYTF.

This clonotype was seen a single time. This rearrangement joins TRBV28 to TRBJ1-1; D is possibly TRBD1 (6 bases). The CDR3 loop spans 13 amino acids. Trimming pared 6 bases from V and 10 bases from J, leaving 18 bases between. Germline CDR1 reads MDHEN; CDR2 reads SYDVKM. In DNA, the CDR3 is TGTGCCAGCAGGGTACAGACAGGCCTAGGAGCTTTCTTT. Translating it yields CASRVQTGLGAFF.

This chain uses TRBV20-1 with TRBJ2-7; 8 nucleotides match TRBD2. The CDR3 is made up of 13 amino acids. V shed 6 bases, J shed 4 bases, and the junction held 8 bases outside the gene matches. Germline loops: CDR1 DFQATT, CDR2 SNEGSKA (reference sequence). The CDR3 DNA reads TGCAGTGCGCCGGGACTAGTTGATTACGAGCAGTACTTC. This encodes CSAPGLVDYEQYF.

The rearrangement links TRBV30 to TRBJ2-1; 8 bases line up with TRBD2. The CDR3 totals 16 residues. CDR1 is GTSNPN and CDR2 is SVGIG in the germline V gene (reference sequence). Trimming at V came to 6 bases and at J to 7 bases, leaving 17 bases not matched to a gene. CDR3 sequence: CACEFTSGRPQNEQFF. CDR3 nucleotide sequence: TGTGCCTGCGAGTTTACTAGCGGACGGCCTCAGAATGAGCAGTTCTTC.

The rearrangement joins TRBV18 to TRBJ2-5; perhaps TRBD2 as D (5 bases). This CDR3 contains 15 residues. Germline V CDR1 and CDR2: KGHSH, LQKENI. V was trimmed by 3 bases and J by 5 bases, leaving 16 bases between them. CDR3 loop: CASSPASNSGETQYF. The DNA for the CDR3 is TGTGCCAGCTCACCCGCTAGCAACTCGGGCGAGACCCAGTACTTC.

The rearrangement uses TRBV3-1 and TRBJ1-4, with 9 bases matching TRBD1. Trimming removed 3 bases from V and 5 bases from J; junction bases left unmatched: 4. Germline V gives CDR1 LGHDT, CDR2 YNNKEL (reference sequence). This CDR3 has 15 amino acids. The DNA of the CDR3 is TGTGCCAGCAGCCAGCACAGGGGGCAGAATGAAAAACTGTTTTTT. It encodes CASSQHRGQNEKLFF.

V is TRBV30 and J is TRBJ2-7; a possible D gene is TRBD1 (6 bases). V shed 2 bases and J shed 0 bases, with 8 bases lying between them. The germline gives CDR1 GTSNPN, CDR2 SVGIG (reference sequence). This CDR3 contains 13 residues. CDR3 sequence (DNA): TGTGCCTGGAGTTCGGGACACTCCTACGAGCAGTACTTC. The encoded protein is CAWSSGHSYEQYF.

This clonotype came up once. V gene TRBV25-1 combines with J gene TRBJ2-7, with unresolved D. There are 15 residues in the CDR3. Per germline, CDR1 MGHDK and CDR2 SYGVNS. The V and J ends lost 3 bases and 6 bases respectively, with 18 bases between them. The CDR3 is CASSEPTGEGCEQYF. CDR3 nucleotide sequence: TGTGCCAGCAGTGAGCCCACCGGAGAAGGGTGCGAGCAGTACTTC.

The rearrangement links TRBV7-2 to TRBJ2-1; no reliable D call. The CDR3 totals 12 residues. Germline lookup yields CDR1 SGHTA and CDR2 FQGNSA. Trimming took off 2 bases at V and 7 bases at J, with 6 bases between the two ends. CDR3 in amino acids: CASSLMTNEQFF. The CDR3 DNA sequence: TGTGCCAGCAGCTTAATGACGAATGAGCAGTTCTTC.

This sequence joins TRBV29-1 and TRBJ2-1; weak D call: TRBD2 (6 bases). Trimming removed 4 bases at V and 8 bases at J, with 9 bases between. Germline assignment: CDR1 SQVTM and CDR2 ANQGSEA. The CDR3 covers 11 residues. CDR3 sequence: CSVALAYEQFF. The CDR3 bases are TGCAGCGTTGCGCTAGCGTATGAGCAGTTCTTC.

The rearrangement uses TRBV30 and TRBJ2-3; perhaps TRBD1 as D (6 bases). CDR1 and CDR2 from the germline V gene are GTSNPN and SVGIG (reference sequence). This CDR3 comprises 15 residues. The V end lost 1 base, the J end lost 1 base, and 12 bases lay between the germline ends. The CDR3 is CAWSDAQGRTDTQYF. CDR3 nucleotides: TGTGCCTGGAGTGACGCACAGGGTCGCACAGATACGCAGTATTTT.

The chain employs TRBV28 and TRBJ2-7; the D is unclear. This CDR3 region has 16 residues. Deletions cut 6 bases from V and 5 bases from J, with 23 bases between. CDR1 MDHEN and CDR2 SYDVKM come from the germline V gene. The CDR3 nucleotides are TGTGCCAGCAGCCCCCTGACTCAGACAACAACCCACGAGCAGTACTTC. Its protein is CASSPLTQTTTHEQYF.

This chain joins TRBV20-1 and TRBJ1-2; D perhaps matches TRBD1 (5 bases). Trimming removed 0 bases from V and 8 bases from J, with 10 bases in between. CDR3 length: 12 amino acids. Germline CDR1 and CDR2: DFQATT and SNEGSKA (reference sequence). CDR3 DNA: TGCAGTGCTAGAGATTCCAGGGACGGCTACACCTTC. This sequence encodes CSARDSRDGYTF.

V is TRBV28 and J is TRBJ1-1; 8 bases line up with TRBD1. The CDR3 is 15 residues long. Germline CDR1 MDHEN, CDR2 SYDVKM. The ends lost 6 bases at V and 1 base at J; junction bases unmatched: 7. The CDR3 here is CASRTQGAGNTEAFF. CDR3 sequence (DNA): TGTGCCAGCAGGACTCAGGGGGCAGGGAACACTGAAGCTTTCTTT.

This clonotype was observed a single time. The chain is built from TRBV3-1 and TRBJ1-5; D gene ambiguous. The CDR3 is 15 residues long. In germline, CDR1 is LGHDT, CDR2 YNNKEL (reference sequence). V was shortened by 0 bases and J by 1 base, with 7 bases between the two germline ends. CDR3 residues: CASSQDLTSNQPQHF. The CDR3 region has the DNA TGTGCCAGCAGCCAAGATCTTACAAGCAATCAGCCCCAGCATTTT. The entire variable domain, with the rest obtained from reference TRBV3-1 and TRBJ1-5, is as follows: DTAVSQTPKYLVTQMGNDKSIKCEQNLGHDTMYWYKQDSKKFLKIMFSYNNKELIINETVPNRFSPKSPDKAHLNLHINSLELGDSAVYFCASSQDLTSNQPQHFGDGTRLSIL.

This rearrangement joins TRBV6-1 to TRBJ2-3; 8 nucleotides align to TRBD2. The germline V gene encodes CDR1 MNHNS and CDR2 SASEGT. This CDR3 comprises 16 residues. V dropped 1 base and J dropped 0; count of bases not matched to a gene: 3. The CDR3 sequence is CASSEVSGSSTDTQYF. The CDR3 bases are TGTGCCAGCAGTGAAGTGAGCGGGAGCAGCACAGATACGCAGTATTTT.

The chain carries TRBV18 and TRBJ2-7; possible D gene TRBD1, 5 bases. V was trimmed by 5 bases and J by 0 bases, leaving 11 bases between them. From germline, CDR1 is KGHSH and CDR2 LQKENI. The length of the CDR3 is 14 residues. The CDR3 DNA is TGTGCCAGCTCAAAAGGGGCCAGCTCCTACGAGCAGTACTTC. Its protein is CASSKGASSYEQYF.

The chain recombines TRBV30 with TRBJ2-7, with 7 bases identical to TRBD2. J gave up 2 bases and V 8 bases, and 6 bases lay outside the gene matches. There are 12 residues in the CDR3. Germline CDR1 is GTSNPN and CDR2 is SVGIG (reference sequence). The DNA for the CDR3 is TGTGCCGGAAGCGGGAACACCTACGAGCAGTACTTC. Translating it yields CAGSGNTYEQYF. The variable domain in full, with the rest retrieved from reference TRBV30 and TRBJ2-7, is SQTIHQWPATLVQPVGSPLSLECTVEGTSNPNLYWYRQAAGRGLQLLFYSVGIGQISSEVPQNLSASRPQDRQFILSSKKLLLSDSGFYLCAGSGNTYEQYFGPGTRLTVT.

The chain uses TRBV14 and TRBJ2-1, with D possibly being TRBD2 (5 bases). The germline V gene encodes CDR1 SGHDN and CDR2 FVKESK. The CDR3 loop spans 16 amino acids. Trimming stripped 4 bases from V and 2 bases from J, with 15 bases between. This CDR3 reads CASSLLGAAAYNEQFF. The CDR3 coding sequence is TGTGCCAGCAGCCTGCTGGGAGCGGCGGCCTACAATGAGCAGTTCTTC. Combining the CDR3 with reference TRBV14 and TRBJ2-1 gives the whole variable domain EAGVTQFPSHSVIEKGQTVTLRCDPISGHDNLYWYRRVMGKEIKFLLHFVKESKQDESGMPNNRFLAERTGGTYSTLKVQPAELEDSGVYFCASSLLGAAAYNEQFFGPGTRLTVL.

V gene TRBV28 combines with J gene TRBJ2-7; possible D gene TRBD1, 6 bases. This CDR3 contains 16 residues. Germline V gene sequence: CDR1 MDHEN, CDR2 SYDVKM. Trimming left V 6 bases short and J 3 bases short, with 21 bases between. The CDR3: CASSPYQQGLGYEQYF. CDR3 in DNA: TGTGCCAGCAGCCCATATCAGCAGGGGTTGGGCTACGAGCAGTACTTC.